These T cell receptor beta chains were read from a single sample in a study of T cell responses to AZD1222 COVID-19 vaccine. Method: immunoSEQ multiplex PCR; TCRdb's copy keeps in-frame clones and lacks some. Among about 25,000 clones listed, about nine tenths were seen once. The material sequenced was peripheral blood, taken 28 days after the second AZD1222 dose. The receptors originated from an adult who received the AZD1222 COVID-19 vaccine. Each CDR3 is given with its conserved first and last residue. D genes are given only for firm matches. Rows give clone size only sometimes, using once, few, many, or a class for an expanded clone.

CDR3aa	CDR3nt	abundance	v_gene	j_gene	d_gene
CASSLDISGNTGELFF	TGCGCCAGCAGCTTGGATATTAGCGGGAACACCGGGGAGCTGTTTTTT	.	TRBV5-1	TRBJ2-2	.
CASSWTRYNEQFF	TGTGCCAGCAGTTGGACCCGCTACAATGAGCAGTTCTTC	.	TRBV28	TRBJ2-1	.
CASSPGLAGGGTQYF	TGTGCCAGCAGCCCGGGACTAGCGGGAGGAGGTACGCAGTATTTT	.	TRBV3-1/TRBV3-2	TRBJ2-3	TRBD2
CASSLDREVTEAFF	TGTGCCAGCAGCTTAGACAGGGAGGTCACTGAAGCTTTCTTT	.	TRBV11-1	TRBJ1-1	.
CASTGNTEAFF	TGTGCCAGCACCGGGAACACTGAAGCTTTCTTT	.	TRBV6-5	TRBJ1-1	.
CASSSNRGYPSNEQFF	TGTGCCAGCAGCAGTAACAGGGGTTATCCATCGAACGAGCAGTTCTTC	once	TRBV27	TRBJ2-1	TRBD1
CASSGDYPHNEQFF	TGTGCCAGTAGCGGGGACTATCCCCACAATGAGCAGTTCTTC	.	TRBV19	TRBJ2-1	TRBD2
CASSHDPAKNEKLFF	TGTGCCAGCAGCCACGACCCCGCGAAAAATGAAAAACTGTTTTTT	.	TRBV6-5	TRBJ1-4	.
CASSHSRGRVLTEAFF	TGCGCCAGCAGTCATTCCAGGGGGAGGGTTCTCACTGAAGCTTTCTTT	once	TRBV23-1	TRBJ1-1	TRBD1
CAIGAGADQPQHF	TGTGCCATCGGGGCAGGGGCGGATCAGCCCCAGCATTTT	.	TRBV10-3	TRBJ1-5	.
CASSQEQGTGSPLHF	TGTGCCAGCAGCCAAGAACAGGGGACCGGGTCACCCCTCCACTTT	.	TRBV4-2	TRBJ1-6	TRBD1
CASSPSGARYNEQFF	TGTGCCAGCTCACCATCGGGGGCGAGATACAATGAGCAGTTCTTC	.	TRBV18	TRBJ2-1	.
CASSAFGGRTDTQYF	TGTGCCAGCAGCGCCTTCGGAGGCCGCACAGATACGCAGTATTTT	.	TRBV7-6	TRBJ2-3	.